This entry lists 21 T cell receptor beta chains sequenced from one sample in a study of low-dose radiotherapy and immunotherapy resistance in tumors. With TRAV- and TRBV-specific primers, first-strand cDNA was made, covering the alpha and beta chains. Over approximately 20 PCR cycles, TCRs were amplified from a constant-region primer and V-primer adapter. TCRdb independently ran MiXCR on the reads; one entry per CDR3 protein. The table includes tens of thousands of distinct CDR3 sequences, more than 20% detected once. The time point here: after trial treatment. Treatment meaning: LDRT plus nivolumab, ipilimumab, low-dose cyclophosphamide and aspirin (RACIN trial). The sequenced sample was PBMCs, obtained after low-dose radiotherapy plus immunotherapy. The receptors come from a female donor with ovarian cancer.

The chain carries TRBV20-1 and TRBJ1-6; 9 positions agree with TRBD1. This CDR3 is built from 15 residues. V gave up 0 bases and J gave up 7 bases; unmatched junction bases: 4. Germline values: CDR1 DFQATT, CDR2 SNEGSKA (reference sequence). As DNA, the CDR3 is TGCAGTGCTAGAGATCAGGGACAGGGAAATTCACCCCTCCACTTT. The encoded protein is CSARDQGQGNSPLHF.

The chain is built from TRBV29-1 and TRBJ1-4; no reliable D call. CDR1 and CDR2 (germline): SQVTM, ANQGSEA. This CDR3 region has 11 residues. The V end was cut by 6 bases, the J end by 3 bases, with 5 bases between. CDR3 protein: CSVESNEKLFF. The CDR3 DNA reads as TGCAGCGTGGAATCTAATGAAAAACTGTTTTTT.

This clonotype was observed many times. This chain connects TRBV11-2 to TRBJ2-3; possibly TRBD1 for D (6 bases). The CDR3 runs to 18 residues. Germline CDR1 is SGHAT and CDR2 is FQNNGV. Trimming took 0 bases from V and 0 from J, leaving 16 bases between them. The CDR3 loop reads CASSLDPPGHLSTDTQYF. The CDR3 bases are TGTGCCAGCAGCTTAGACCCCCCGGGACACCTTAGCACAGATACGCAGTATTTT.

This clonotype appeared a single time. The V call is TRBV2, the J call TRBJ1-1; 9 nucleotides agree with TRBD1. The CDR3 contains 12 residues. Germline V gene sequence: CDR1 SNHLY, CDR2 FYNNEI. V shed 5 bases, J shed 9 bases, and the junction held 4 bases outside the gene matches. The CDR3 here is CASSIGQGKAFF. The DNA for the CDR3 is TGTGCCAGCAGTATAGGACAGGGGAAAGCTTTCTTT.

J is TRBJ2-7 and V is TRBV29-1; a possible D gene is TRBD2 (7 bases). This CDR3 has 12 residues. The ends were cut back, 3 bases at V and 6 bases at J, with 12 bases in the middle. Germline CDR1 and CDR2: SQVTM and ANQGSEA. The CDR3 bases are TGCAGCGTTGACGGGGGGCTCAGCGAGCAGTACTTC. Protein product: CSVDGGLSEQYF.

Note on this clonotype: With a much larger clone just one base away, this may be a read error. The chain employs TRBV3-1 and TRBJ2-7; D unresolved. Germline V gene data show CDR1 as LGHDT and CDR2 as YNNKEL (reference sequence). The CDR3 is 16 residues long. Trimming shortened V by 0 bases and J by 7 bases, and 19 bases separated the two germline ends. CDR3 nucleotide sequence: TGTGCCAGCAGCCAAGATATGGCGGTCTCCTACAATGAGCAGTACTTC. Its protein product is CASSQDMAVSYNEQYF.

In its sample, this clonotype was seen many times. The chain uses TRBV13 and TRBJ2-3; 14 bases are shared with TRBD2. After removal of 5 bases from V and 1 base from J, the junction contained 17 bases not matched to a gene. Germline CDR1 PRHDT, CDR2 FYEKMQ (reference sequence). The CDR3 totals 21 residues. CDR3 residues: CASSLRHKTSGGAPRTDTQYF. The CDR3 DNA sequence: TGTGCCAGCAGCCTCCGACACAAGACTAGCGGGGGGGCCCCCCGCACAGATACGCAGTATTTT.

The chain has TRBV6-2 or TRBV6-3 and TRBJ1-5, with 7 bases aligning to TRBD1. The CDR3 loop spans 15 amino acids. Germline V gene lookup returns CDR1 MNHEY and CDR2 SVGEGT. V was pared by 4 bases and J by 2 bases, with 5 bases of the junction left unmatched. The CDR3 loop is CASSSRGSGNQPQHF. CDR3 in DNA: TGTGCCAGCAGTTCCAGGGGGTCGGGCAATCAGCCCCAGCATTTT.

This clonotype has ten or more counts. The CDR3 nucleotides read TGCGCCAGCAGCCTCAAGCCCGCAACCGGGGAGCTGTTTTTT. Its protein product is CASSLKPATGELFF. The chain has TRBV4-3 and TRBJ2-2; D gene unclear. Trimming took 4 bases from V and 5 from J, leaving 11 bases between them. CDR3 length: 14 amino acids. CDR1 is LGHNA and CDR2 is YSLEER in the germline V gene.

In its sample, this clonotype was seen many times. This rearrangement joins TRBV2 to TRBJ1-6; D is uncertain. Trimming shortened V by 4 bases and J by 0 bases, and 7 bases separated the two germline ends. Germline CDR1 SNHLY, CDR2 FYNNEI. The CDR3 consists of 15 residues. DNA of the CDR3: TGTGCCAGCAGTGTGGCGGACTCCTATAATTCACCCCTCCACTTT. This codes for CASSVADSYNSPLHF.

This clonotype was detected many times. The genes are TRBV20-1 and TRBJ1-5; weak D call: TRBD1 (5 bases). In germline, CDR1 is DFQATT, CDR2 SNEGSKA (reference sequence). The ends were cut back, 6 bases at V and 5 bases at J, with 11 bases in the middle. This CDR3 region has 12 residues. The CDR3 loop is CSAAGLDQPQHF. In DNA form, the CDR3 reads TGCAGTGCAGCAGGGTTGGATCAGCCCCAGCATTTT.

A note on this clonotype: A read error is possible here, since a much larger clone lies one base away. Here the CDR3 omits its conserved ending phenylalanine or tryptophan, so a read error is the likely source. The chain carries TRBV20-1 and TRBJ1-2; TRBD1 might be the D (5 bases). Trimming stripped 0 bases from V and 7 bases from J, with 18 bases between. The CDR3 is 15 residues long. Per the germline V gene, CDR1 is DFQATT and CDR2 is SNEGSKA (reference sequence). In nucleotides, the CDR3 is TGCAGTGCTAGAGATCCTCCGTCGGGGCCGGGTGGCTACACCTCC. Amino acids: CSARDPPSGPGGYTS.

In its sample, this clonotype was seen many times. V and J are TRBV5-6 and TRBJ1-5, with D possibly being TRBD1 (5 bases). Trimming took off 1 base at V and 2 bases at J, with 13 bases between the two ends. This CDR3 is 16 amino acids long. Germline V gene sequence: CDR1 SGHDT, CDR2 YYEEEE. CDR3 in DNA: TGTGCCAGCAGCTTGCGTGACGGGACGGGCAATCAGCCCCAGCATTTT. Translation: CASSLRDGTGNQPQHF.

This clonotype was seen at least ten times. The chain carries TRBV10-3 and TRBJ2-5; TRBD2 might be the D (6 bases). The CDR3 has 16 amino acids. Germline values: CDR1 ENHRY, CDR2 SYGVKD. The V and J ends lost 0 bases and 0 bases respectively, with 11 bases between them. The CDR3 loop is CAISESGTLYQETQYF. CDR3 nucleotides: TGTGCCATCAGTGAGTCGGGGACTCTCTACCAAGAGACCCAGTACTTC.

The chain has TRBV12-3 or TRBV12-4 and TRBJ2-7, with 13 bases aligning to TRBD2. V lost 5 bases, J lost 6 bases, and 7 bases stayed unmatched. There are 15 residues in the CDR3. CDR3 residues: CASSQPGTSGIEQYF. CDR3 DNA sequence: TGTGCCAGCAGTCAACCGGGGACTAGCGGGATCGAGCAGTACTTC.

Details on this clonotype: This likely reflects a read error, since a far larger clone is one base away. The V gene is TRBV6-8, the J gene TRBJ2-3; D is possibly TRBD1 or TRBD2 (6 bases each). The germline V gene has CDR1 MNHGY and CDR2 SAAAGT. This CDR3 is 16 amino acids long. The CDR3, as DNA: TGTGCCAGCAGTTACTCGGGACTCCTTCGGACAGATACGCAGTGTTTT. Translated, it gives CASSYSGLLRTDTQCF.

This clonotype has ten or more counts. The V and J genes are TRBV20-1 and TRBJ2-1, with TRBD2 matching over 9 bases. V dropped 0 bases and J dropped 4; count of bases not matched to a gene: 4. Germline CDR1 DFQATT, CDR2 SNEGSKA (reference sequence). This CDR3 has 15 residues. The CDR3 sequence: CSARDRLAAYNEQFF. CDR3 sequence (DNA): TGCAGTGCTAGAGATCGACTAGCGGCGTACAATGAGCAGTTCTTC.

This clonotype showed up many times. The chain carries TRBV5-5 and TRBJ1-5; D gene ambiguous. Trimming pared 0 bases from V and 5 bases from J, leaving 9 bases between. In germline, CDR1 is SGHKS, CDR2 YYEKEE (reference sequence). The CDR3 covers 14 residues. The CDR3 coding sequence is TGTGCCAGCAGCTTGGTCCCGATAGATCAGCCCCAGCATTTT. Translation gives CASSLVPIDQPQHF.

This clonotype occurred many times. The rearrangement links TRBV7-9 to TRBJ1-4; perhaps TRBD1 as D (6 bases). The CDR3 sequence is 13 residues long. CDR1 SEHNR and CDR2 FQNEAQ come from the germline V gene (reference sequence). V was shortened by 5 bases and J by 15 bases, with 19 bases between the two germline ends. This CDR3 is CASSIGETGTMFF. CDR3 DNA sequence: TGTGCCAGCAGCATAGGGGAGACCGGGACAATGTTTTTT.

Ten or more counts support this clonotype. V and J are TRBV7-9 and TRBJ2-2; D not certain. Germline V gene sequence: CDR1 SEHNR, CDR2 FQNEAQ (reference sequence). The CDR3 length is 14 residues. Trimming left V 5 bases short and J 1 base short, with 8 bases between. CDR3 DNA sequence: TGTGCCAGCAGCATGGACCTGAACACCGGGGAGCTGTTTTTT. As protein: CASSMDLNTGELFF.

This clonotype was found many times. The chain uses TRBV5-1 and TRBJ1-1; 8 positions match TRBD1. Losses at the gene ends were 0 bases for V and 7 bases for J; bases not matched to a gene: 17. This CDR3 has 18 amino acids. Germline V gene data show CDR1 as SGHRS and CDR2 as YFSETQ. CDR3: CASSLDAMTLDTGGEAFF. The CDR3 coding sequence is TGCGCCAGCAGCTTGGATGCTATGACCCTTGATACAGGGGGTGAAGCTTTCTTT.